These T cell receptor beta chains were read from a single sample in a study of lymphopenia after photon versus proton radiotherapy. Sequenced by immunoSEQ multiplex PCR; TCRdb stores in-frame clones only, minus some. The table records about 58,000 clones, about 88% of them present only once. Specimen: peripheral blood, collected from a patient treated with proton-based radiotherapy. These receptors originate from a man aged 55 to 70 with pancreatic cancer. Both conserved end residues are part of each CDR3. The order of the fields is D gene, V gene, J gene, clone size, CDR3 DNA, CDR3 protein. A D gene is named only where the DNA matches it firmly. The size entry is marked missing in some rows and otherwise reads once, few, many or a size class.

TRBD2,TRBV11-2,TRBJ2-5,few,TGTGCCAGCAGTTTAGCGGGAGGGTCGGAGACCCAGTACTTC,CASSLAGGSETQYF
TRBD2,TRBV11-2,TRBJ2-1,.,TGTGCCAGCAGTCGCCCGACTAGCGGGAGGGATAAGCAGTTCTTC,CASSRPTSGRDKQFF
TRBD2,TRBV5-4,TRBJ2-3,.,TGTGCCAGCAGCCGGGCGGGGGGTTTCACAGATACGCAGTATTTT,CASSRAGGFTDTQYF
TRBD2,TRBV27,TRBJ2-3,.,TGTGCCAGCAGTTTACTAGCGGGTGCAGATACGCAGTATTTT,CASSLLAGADTQYF
TRBD1,TRBV18,TRBJ1-5,.,TGTGCCAGCTCGGGTGGGACAGGGGAACAGCCCCAGCATTTT,CASSGGTGEQPQHF
.,TRBV7-6,TRBJ1-3,few,TGTGCCAGCAGCTTTTCAATCTCTGGAAACACCATATATTTT,CASSFSISGNTIYF
TRBD1,TRBV19,TRBJ1-2,.,TGTGCCAGTAGTGCAACCGGGACAGGAGTATCCTATGGCTACACCTTC,CASSATGTGVSYGYTF
.,TRBV9,TRBJ1-1,.,TGTGCCAGCAGCGTAGCTGGGGGTGAAGCTTTCTTT,CASSVAGGEAFF
.,TRBV28,TRBJ2-7,.,TGTGCCAGCAGTCCCGGGCAGGGGCCCTACGAGCAGTACTTC,CASSPGQGPYEQYF
.,TRBV4-3,TRBJ2-2,.,TGCGCCAGCAGCCAAGCGATTGGGAGGGGGCGAAGCGGGGAGCTGTTTTTT,CASSQAIGRGRSGELFF
.,TRBV30,TRBJ2-2,.,TGTGCCTGGAGTGTACAGGGGAACACCGGGGAGCTGTTTTTT,CAWSVQGNTGELFF
.,TRBV9,TRBJ2-5,.,TGTGCCAGCAGTCGTGGGGGCCAAGAGACCCAGTACTTC,CASSRGGQETQYF
.,TRBV7-9,TRBJ2-7,.,TGTGCCAGCAGTCCTAAGGGTCCCTACGAGCAGTACTTC,CASSPKGPYEQYF
TRBD2,TRBV4-1,TRBJ2-5,.,TGCGCCAGCAGTATAGCTAGCGGGAGGGGGCAAGAGACCCAGTACTTC,CASSIASGRGQETQYF
.,TRBV5-5,TRBJ2-5,.,TGTGCCAGCAGCTTGGTCGGGCAGGGGAAAGAGACCCAGTACTTC,CASSLVGQGKETQYF
.,TRBV6-4,TRBJ2-3,.,TGTGCCAGCAGTGTGGATCCCAGCACAGATACGCAGTATTTT,CASSVDPSTDTQYF
.,TRBV14,TRBJ2-7,.,TGTGCCAGCAGTCCGGGAGTCCGGGATTACGAGCAGTACTTC,CASSPGVRDYEQYF
TRBD1,TRBV28,TRBJ2-3,few,TGTGCCAGCAGCGATAGGGCCTGGGGCGGACAGGGGGCGAAGAGGACAGATACGCAGTATTTT,CASSDRAWGGQGAKRTDTQYF
.,TRBV7-2,TRBJ2-6,.,TGTGCCAGCAGCTTACAGACAGGCTTCATGGGCTCTGGGGCCAACGTCCTGACTTTC,CASSLQTGFMGSGANVLTF
.,TRBV28,TRBJ2-5,.,TGTGCCAGCAGTTCGCCAGCCTTGGGTCCTCAAGAGACCCAGTACTTC,CASSSPALGPQETQYF
.,TRBV7-2,TRBJ2-2,.,TGTGCCAGCAGCTTTGTGTCAGTCCGCACCGGGGAGCTGTTTTTT,CASSFVSVRTGELFF
.,TRBV7-6,TRBJ2-5,.,TGTGCCAGCAGCTTAGGGGCCCAAGGGACCCAGTACTTC,CASSLGAQGTQYF
.,TRBV11-3,TRBJ2-7,.,TGTGCCAGCAGCTTAGCGGGGAAAGGGCCCTACGAGCAGTACTTC,CASSLAGKGPYEQYF
.,TRBV6-6,TRBJ1-3,.,TGTGCCAGCTATATGGGCTCTGGAAACACCATATATTTT,CASYMGSGNTIYF
.,TRBV6-1,TRBJ1-4,.,TGTGCCAGCAGTGAACATCTGGGCCCCAATGAAAAACTGTTTTTT,CASSEHLGPNEKLFF
.,TRBV6-4,TRBJ2-1,.,TGTGCCAGCAGCCGGGACTTCTACAATGAGCAGTTCTTC,CASSRDFYNEQFF
TRBD2,TRBV10-2,TRBJ2-3,.,TGCGCCAGCAGTCCCCTAGCGGGCAGCACAGATACGCAGTATTTT,CASSPLAGSTDTQYF
.,TRBV29-1,TRBJ2-1,.,TGCAGCGCCTTAGGACAGAAAGTCTACAATGAGCAGTTCTTC,CSALGQKVYNEQFF
TRBD2,TRBV7-2,TRBJ2-2,.,TGTGCCAGCAGCTTAGTAGGAGCGGGAGGCTCCGGGGAGCTGTTTTTT,CASSLVGAGGSGELFF
.,TRBV28,TRBJ1-2,.,TGTGCCAGCAACTCTAAGGGAAACTATGGCTACACCTTC,CASNSKGNYGYTF
.,TRBV6-1,TRBJ1-3,.,TGTGCCAGCAGATCCCCGGTAGGAGTTGGAAACACCATATATTTT,CASRSPVGVGNTIYF
TRBD2,TRBV7-2,TRBJ2-5,.,TGTGCCAGCAGCCCAAACCTAGCGGGAGGAGGGGAGACCCAGTACTTC,CASSPNLAGGGETQYF
.,TRBV6-1,TRBJ2-1,.,TGTGCCAGCAGTGAAAGACACAACAATGAGCAGTTCTTC,CASSERHNNEQFF
.,TRBV4-3,TRBJ2-3,once,TGCGCCAGCAGCCAAGTGGGGAGCACAGATACGCAGTATTTT,CASSQVGSTDTQYF
TRBD2,TRBV27,TRBJ2-7,.,TGTGCCAGCAGTTTGGGCGGGAGAAGCGAGCAGTACTTC,CASSLGGRSEQYF
TRBD1,TRBV19,TRBJ1-1,few,TGTGCCAGTAGCGGACAGGGGCGAACTGAAGCTTTCTTT,CASSGQGRTEAFF
TRBD1,TRBV5-1,TRBJ2-7,.,TGCGCCAGCAGCTTTGGGACAGAGGACCCCTACGAGCAGTACTTC,CASSFGTEDPYEQYF
.,TRBV7-9,TRBJ2-1,.,TGTGCCAGCAGCCCGGGTTGGAACGTCAATGAGCAGTTCTTC,CASSPGWNVNEQFF
.,TRBV6-1,TRBJ1-4,few,TGTGCCGGGGGGACCGGGAGGCCGCACGATTTT,CAGGTGRPHDF
TRBD1,TRBV11-3,TRBJ2-2,.,TGTGCCAGCAGCTCTGGGACAGGGGACACCGGGGAGCTGTTTTTT,CASSSGTGDTGELFF
TRBD1,TRBV15,TRBJ1-2,once,TGTGCCACCAGCAGCCCCGGGACAGGGCGGAGTGGCTACACCTTC,CATSSPGTGRSGYTF
.,TRBV5-4,TRBJ2-1,.,TGTGCCAGCAGTCCGAGGACTGGAAGTTACAATGAGCAGTTCTTC,CASSPRTGSYNEQFF
.,TRBV29-1,TRBJ2-3,.,TGCAGCGTTGTGCTAGTCACAGATACGCAGTATTTT,CSVVLVTDTQYF
.,TRBV10-1,TRBJ1-5,.,TGCGCAGACAGCCGCAATCAGCCCCAGCATTTT,CADSRNQPQHF
.,TRBV6-4,TRBJ1-2,.,TGTGCCAGCAGTGACCCACGGGACAAGAGGAGTTATGGCTACACCTTC,CASSDPRDKRSYGYTF
.,TRBV10-3,TRBJ1-1,.,TGTGCCATCAGTGAGTCCACCTCAGAAGCTTTCTTT,CAISESTSEAFF
.,TRBV6-5,TRBJ2-7,once,TGTGCCGGGCGCCGGAAGGGTGAAATCGTATACGAGCAGTACTTC,CAGRRKGEIVYEQYF
.,TRBV5-4,TRBJ2-4,.,TGTGCCAGCAGCCTTGGGTCTAGGATGGAAAACATTCAGTACTTC,CASSLGSRMENIQYF
.,TRBV2,TRBJ2-1,.,TGTGCCAGCAGTGAAGAGGGCGGGGCCTTGGGGAATGAGCAGTTCTTC,CASSEEGGALGNEQFF
.,TRBV2,TRBJ2-7,.,TGTGCCAGCAGAGCGACCTATATTGTATACGAGCAGTACTTC,CASRATYIVYEQYF
TRBD1,TRBV28,TRBJ2-7,.,TGTGCCAGCAGCCGACCGGGACAGGGCTTCTACGAGCAGTACTTC,CASSRPGQGFYEQYF
.,TRBV27,TRBJ1-1,.,TGTGCCAGCAGTTTAGCGGGGGGAAGAGGCACTGAAGCTTTCTTT,CASSLAGGRGTEAFF
TRBD2,TRBV5-4,TRBJ2-7,.,TGTGCCAGCAGCCTGGCCAGCGGGAGAGACGAGCAGTACTTC,CASSLASGRDEQYF
TRBD1,TRBV28,TRBJ2-2,.,TGTGCCAGCAGCCGACAGGGACAGGGGGTTTCCGGGGAGCTGTTTTTT,CASSRQGQGVSGELFF
TRBD2,TRBV5-7,TRBJ2-4,.,TGTGCCAGCCGGTATCACGGCGGACTAGCTAAAAACATTCAGTACTTC,CASRYHGGLAKNIQYF